This T cell receptor beta chain was sequenced for a study of T and B cells in COVID-19 patients (dated by TCRdb to 2019 to 2021). Describing the broader study: Using TRB and IGH repertoire sequencing of peripheral blood, the study characterized adaptive immunity in COVID-19 patients who had active infection or had recovered. As many as 9 follow-up blood samples were taken per patient, and some of the samples covered different disease stages within the same individual. Patients in the recovered cohort had a median age of approximately 35 years, compared with around 70 years for patients in the active-infection cohort. The TCR and BCR sequence repository comprised roughly 40 patients and under 75 time points, with over 8 million TCR sequences analysed. For the repertoire analyses, the comparison was an age-matched reference group of roughly 38 healthy donors who were negative for COVID-19 antibodies. A couple of patients belonged to both the recovered and active cohorts because samples were available from active disease and after recovery. In the active-infection cohort, about 90% of the roughly 20 patients had comorbidities linked to unfavorable COVID-19 outcome. A recovered cohort was made up of 15 to 19 patients contributing 20 samples, mostly after mild to moderate COVID-19 managed as outpatients. In the active-infection cohort, about 60% of the 20 patients were critically ill and required mechanical ventilation or ECMO. Broad study findings and their caveats: In active COVID-19, TRB repertoires were highly clonal, while at recovery, diversity and richness increased above the levels seen in healthy donors. The size of the cohort was considered insufficient for assessing HLA contributions to COVID-19 susceptibility or severity. Specific T cell subsets (CD4+/Treg/CD8+) and sorted SARS-CoV-2-responsive or tetramer+ T cells had not yet been sequenced, and the corresponding sequencing experiments were ongoing. Blood samples obtained from mildly ill patients during symptoms, as well as early samples obtained from severe cases, were available only in scarce numbers. Patients with COVID-19 were reported to show strongly skewed TRBV/TRBJ gene usage. The reported TCR clusters were said to need prospective validation before any clinical use. A total of roughly 2,500 exclusive TCR clusters, including 31 low-pGen clusters, were found in the recovered cohort.

TRB repertoires were amplified from roughly 230-500 ng of genomic DNA extracted from blood. With regard to this clonotype: Its antigen remains unidentified. Base-call qualities are not available, and no considerably larger clone is one nucleotide away.

At the junction V is shortened by 3 bases and J by 6 bases, with 17 bases in between. Its CDR3 holds 14 amino acids, cysteine through phenylalanine. Just CDR3 DNA is preserved here, 42 bases in frame from base 1. Looking up the germline V gene (reference sequence) yields CDR1 DFQATT and CDR2 SNEGSKA. The data were produced on an Illumina MiSeq. Multiplex PCR with BIOMED2 TRB-A/B primer pools was used to amplify TRB rearrangements. Two consecutive PCRs added Illumina-compatible adapters and 7-nucleotide sample barcodes to the amplicons. All library PCRs used Phusion HS II polymerase. The amplicons were purified from gel with the NucleoSpin Gel and PCR Clean-up kit, measured on Qubit, and then pooled at 4 to 5 nM. Before Illumina next-generation sequencing, the quality of the amplicon pool was assessed on an Agilent 2100 Bioanalyzer. The study's own analysis went as follows. Annotation of TRB rearrangements was done in MiXCR 3.0.8 with the default MiXCR reference library. Non-productive reads and sequences with fewer than 2 reads were removed, and every unique CDR3 nucleotide sequence was treated as one clone. Clonality, diversity, richness and V-J gene usage were computed in R 3.5.1. TCR clustering by CDR3 similarity used GLIPH2, with generation probabilities calculated by OLGA. GLIPH2 clusters were kept only when the clusters contained at least four unique TCR clonotypes present in at least three individuals. Using fastp trimming at Q25 and MiXCR clonotype assembly, TCRdb reanalyzed the public sequencing data and kept in-frame beta chains. CDR3 protein sequences are deduplicated, and each keeps its most common genes and DNA. What appears here as the V and J calls and clone size reflects TCRdb's work, not the paper's. Counted in this sample were under 20,000 distinct CDR3 sequences; under 35% of them appeared once. About 3.1% of the sample rests with the top ten.

The receptor chain draws on TRBV20-1 and TRBJ1-2, with no reliable assignment of the D segment. The sequencing input was blood. The source of this sequence is a human donor who had recovered from COVID-19. CDR3 reads: CSASDRRARDGYTF. The bases are TGCAGTGCTAGCGACCGAAGAGCTAGGGATGGCTACACCTTC.